This record concerns one T cell receptor beta chain sequence. Additional DNA sequences in this sample encode the identical CDR3. Each of the donors was a healthy adult who was HIV-negative and had not had a recent acute infection or vaccination. Sequencing was performed with immunoSEQ multiplex PCR; in TCRdb, only in-frame clones are kept and a portion is missing. The profile shows around 2.5 million clones, 80% to 95% of them singletons. The data were obtained in a study of shared clonotypes between healthy human individuals. From germline, CDR1 is SGHRS and CDR2 YFSETQ. Trimming pared 4 bases from V and 2 bases from J, leaving 7 bases between. The CDR3 has 12 amino acids.

Sequenced: naive CD4+ T cells from PBMCs. Subset meaning: CD45RA+ positively selected. This rearrangement joins TRBV5-1 to TRBJ2-7, with no clear D. This clonotype originated in a man aged 18 to 30 in good health. Some clones in this sample may be carry-over from other donors' samples. The CDR3 DNA is TGCGCCAGCAGCCGAGATGCCTACGAGCAGTACTTC. This gives the protein CASSRDAYEQYF.